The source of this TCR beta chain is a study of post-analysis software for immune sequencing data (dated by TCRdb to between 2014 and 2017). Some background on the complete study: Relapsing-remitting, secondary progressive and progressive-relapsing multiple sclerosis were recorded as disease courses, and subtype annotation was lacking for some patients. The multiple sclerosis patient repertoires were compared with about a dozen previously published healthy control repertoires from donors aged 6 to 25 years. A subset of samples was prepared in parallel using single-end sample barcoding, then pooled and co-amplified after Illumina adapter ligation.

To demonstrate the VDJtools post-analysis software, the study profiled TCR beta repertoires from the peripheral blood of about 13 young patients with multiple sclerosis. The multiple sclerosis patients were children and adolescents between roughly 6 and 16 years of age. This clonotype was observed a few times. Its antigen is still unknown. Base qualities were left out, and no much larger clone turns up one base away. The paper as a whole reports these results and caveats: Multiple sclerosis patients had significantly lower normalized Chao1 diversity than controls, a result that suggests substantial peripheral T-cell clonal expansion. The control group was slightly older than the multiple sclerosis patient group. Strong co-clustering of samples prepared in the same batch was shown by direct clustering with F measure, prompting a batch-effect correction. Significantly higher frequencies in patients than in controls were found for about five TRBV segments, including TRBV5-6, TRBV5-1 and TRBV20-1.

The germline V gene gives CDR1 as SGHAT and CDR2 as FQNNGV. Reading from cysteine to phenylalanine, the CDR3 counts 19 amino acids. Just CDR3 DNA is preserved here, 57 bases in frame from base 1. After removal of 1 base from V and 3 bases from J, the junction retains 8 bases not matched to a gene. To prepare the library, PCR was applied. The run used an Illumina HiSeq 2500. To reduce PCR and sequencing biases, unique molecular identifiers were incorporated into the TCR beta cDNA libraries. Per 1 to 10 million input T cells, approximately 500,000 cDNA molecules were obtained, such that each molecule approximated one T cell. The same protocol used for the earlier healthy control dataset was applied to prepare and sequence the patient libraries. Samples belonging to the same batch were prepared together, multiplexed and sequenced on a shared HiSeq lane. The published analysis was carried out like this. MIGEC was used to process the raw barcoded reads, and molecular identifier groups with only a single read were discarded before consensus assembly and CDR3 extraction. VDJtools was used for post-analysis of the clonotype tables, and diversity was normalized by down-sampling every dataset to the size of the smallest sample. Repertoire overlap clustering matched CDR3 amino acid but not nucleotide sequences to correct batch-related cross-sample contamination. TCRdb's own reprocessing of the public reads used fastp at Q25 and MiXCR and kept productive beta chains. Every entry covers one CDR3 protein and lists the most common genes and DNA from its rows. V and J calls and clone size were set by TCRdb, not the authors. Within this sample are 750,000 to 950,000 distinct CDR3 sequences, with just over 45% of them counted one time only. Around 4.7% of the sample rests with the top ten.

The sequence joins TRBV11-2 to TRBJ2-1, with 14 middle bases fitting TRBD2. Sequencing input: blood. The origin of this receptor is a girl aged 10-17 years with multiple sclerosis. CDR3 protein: CASSLVRLAGGPLYNEQFF. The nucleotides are TGTGCCAGCAGCTTAGTACGACTAGCGGGAGGGCCCCTCTACAATGAGCAGTTCTTC.